The rows below give T cell receptor beta chains drawn from one sample of a study of shared clonotypes between healthy human individuals. Using immunoSEQ multiplex PCR, the repertoire was profiled, and TCRdb retains in-frame clones only, with some absent. The table records 2 million to 2.5 million clones, more than 90% of them present only once. The sequenced sample was naive CD4+ T cells sorted from blood. These receptors were taken from a man aged 18 to 29 in good health. CDR3s include the opening cysteine and the closing phenylalanine or tryptophan. The order of the fields is clone size, J gene, D gene, V gene, CDR3 DNA, CDR3 protein. A D gene is named only where the DNA matches it firmly. The size entry is marked missing in some rows and otherwise reads once, few, many or a size class.

abundance: once
j_gene: TRBJ1-2
d_gene: NA
v_gene: TRBV5-1
CDR3nt: TGCGCCAGCAGCCGGGAAGCTAACTATGGCTACACCTTC
CDR3aa: CASSREANYGYTF

abundance: NA
j_gene: TRBJ2-3
d_gene: NA
v_gene: TRBV13
CDR3nt: TGTGCCAGCAGCTCCCCACCAGTAGATACGCAGTATTTT
CDR3aa: CASSSPPVDTQYF

abundance: NA
j_gene: TRBJ1-6
d_gene: TRBD1
v_gene: TRBV9
CDR3nt: TGTGCCAGCAGCGCCACAGGGACAGCTAATAATTCACCCCTCCACTTT
CDR3aa: CASSATGTANNSPLHF

abundance: NA
j_gene: TRBJ1-2
d_gene: TRBD1
v_gene: TRBV5-6
CDR3nt: TGTGCCAGCAGCGGAGGACAGGGGGTCCACTATGGCTACACCTTC
CDR3aa: CASSGGQGVHYGYTF

abundance: NA
j_gene: TRBJ2-7
d_gene: NA
v_gene: TRBV29-1
CDR3nt: TGCAGCGTTGAAGATCTTCGGTCTCCGGGCGAGCAGTACTTC
CDR3aa: CSVEDLRSPGEQYF

abundance: NA
j_gene: TRBJ2-3
d_gene: TRBD2
v_gene: TRBV15
CDR3nt: TGTGCCACCAGCAGAGATTGGGCTAGCGGGAGTGGCACAGATACGCAGTATTTT
CDR3aa: CATSRDWASGSGTDTQYF

abundance: NA
j_gene: TRBJ2-2
d_gene: NA
v_gene: TRBV7-9
CDR3nt: TGTGCCAGCAGCTTGGCGGGGAACACCGGGGAGCTGTTTTTT
CDR3aa: CASSLAGNTGELFF

abundance: NA
j_gene: TRBJ1-5
d_gene: NA
v_gene: TRBV19
CDR3nt: TGTGCCAGTACTTTGGTCTATAGCAATCAGCCCCAGCATTTT
CDR3aa: CASTLVYSNQPQHF

abundance: once
j_gene: TRBJ1-4
d_gene: NA
v_gene: TRBV28
CDR3nt: TGTGCCAGCAGTTTAGCGGGGGCTGGAACTAATGAAAAACTGTTTTTT
CDR3aa: CASSLAGAGTNEKLFF

abundance: NA
j_gene: TRBJ2-7
d_gene: TRBD2
v_gene: TRBV10-3
CDR3nt: TGTGCCATCAGCCGGACTAGCGATACCTACGAGCAGTACTTC
CDR3aa: CAISRTSDTYEQYF

abundance: NA
j_gene: TRBJ2-3
d_gene: NA
v_gene: TRBV6-1
CDR3nt: TGTGCCAGCAGTCCTCGCACAGATACGCAGTATTTT
CDR3aa: CASSPRTDTQYF

abundance: NA
j_gene: TRBJ2-5
d_gene: NA
v_gene: TRBV5-6
CDR3nt: TGTGCCAGCAGCTTGGCCAGTGGTACGGAGACCCAGTACTTC
CDR3aa: CASSLASGTETQYF

abundance: NA
j_gene: TRBJ2-7
d_gene: NA
v_gene: TRBV7-2
CDR3nt: TGTGCCAGCAGCTTGGGCCGGGACTACGAGCAGTACTTC
CDR3aa: CASSLGRDYEQYF

abundance: NA
j_gene: TRBJ1-5
d_gene: TRBD1
v_gene: TRBV7-4
CDR3nt: TGTGCCAGCAGCTCGGAGGGGGCGGATCAGCCCCAGCATTTT
CDR3aa: CASSSEGADQPQHF

abundance: once
j_gene: TRBJ2-5
d_gene: NA
v_gene: TRBV4-1
CDR3nt: TGCGCCAGCAGCCAAGGCAGGGTGGAGACCCAGTACTTC
CDR3aa: CASSQGRVETQYF

abundance: NA
j_gene: TRBJ2-1
d_gene: NA
v_gene: TRBV10-3
CDR3nt: TGTGCCATCAGTGCTACTAGCCGAAAGAACAATGAGCAGTTCTTC
CDR3aa: CAISATSRKNNEQFF

abundance: NA
j_gene: TRBJ2-7
d_gene: TRBD2
v_gene: TRBV7-2
CDR3nt: TGTGCCAGCAGCTTAGGGGCGGGAGCAAGCTACGAGCAGTACTTC
CDR3aa: CASSLGAGASYEQYF

abundance: NA
j_gene: TRBJ2-7
d_gene: TRBD2
v_gene: TRBV9
CDR3nt: TGTGCCAGCAGCGTAGCTCGCTCTAGCGGTGTATACGAGCAGTACTTC
CDR3aa: CASSVARSSGVYEQYF

abundance: NA
j_gene: TRBJ1-2
d_gene: NA
v_gene: TRBV21-1
CDR3nt: TGTGCCAGCAACACAGACAGGGAGCTTCATGGCTACACCTTC
CDR3aa: CASNTDRELHGYTF

abundance: NA
j_gene: TRBJ2-1
d_gene: TRBD2
v_gene: TRBV5-1
CDR3nt: TGCGCCAGCAGCCCGCAGGGACTAGCTTACAATGAGCAGTTCTTC
CDR3aa: CASSPQGLAYNEQFF

abundance: NA
j_gene: TRBJ1-6
d_gene: NA
v_gene: TRBV5-1
CDR3nt: TGCGCCAGCAGCACTGGGAGCTCCTATAATTCACCCCTCCACTTT
CDR3aa: CASSTGSSYNSPLHF

abundance: NA
j_gene: TRBJ2-7
d_gene: NA
v_gene: TRBV27
CDR3nt: TGTGCCAGCAGCCTACAAAGGGGGGCCCCCTACGAGCAGTACTTC
CDR3aa: CASSLQRGAPYEQYF

abundance: NA
j_gene: TRBJ2-7
d_gene: TRBD1
v_gene: TRBV7-2
CDR3nt: TGTGCCAGCAGCCCCCGGACAGGGCACCACGAGCAGTACTTC
CDR3aa: CASSPRTGHHEQYF

abundance: NA
j_gene: TRBJ2-1
d_gene: NA
v_gene: TRBV5-1
CDR3nt: TGCGCCAGCAGCAGCAATACGGGACCCTTCAATGAGCAGTTCTTC
CDR3aa: CASSSNTGPFNEQFF

abundance: NA
j_gene: TRBJ2-7
d_gene: NA
v_gene: TRBV6-4
CDR3nt: TGTGCCAGCAGTGACCTGGAGAACGGCACCTACGAGCAGTACTTC
CDR3aa: CASSDLENGTYEQYF

abundance: NA
j_gene: TRBJ1-6
d_gene: TRBD1
v_gene: TRBV30
CDR3nt: TGTGCCTGGATTAGGACAGGGAGTTTTGCACCCCTCCACTTT
CDR3aa: CAWIRTGSFAPLHF

abundance: NA
j_gene: TRBJ1-2
d_gene: NA
v_gene: TRBV28
CDR3nt: TGTGCCAGCAGTTTGAGCGCCGCGGGCTACACCTTC
CDR3aa: CASSLSAAGYTF

abundance: NA
j_gene: TRBJ2-3
d_gene: NA
v_gene: TRBV2
CDR3nt: TGTGCCAGCAGGCGACTAGTCGTCTCAGATACGCAGTATTTT
CDR3aa: CASRRLVVSDTQYF

abundance: NA
j_gene: TRBJ1-2
d_gene: NA
v_gene: TRBV9
CDR3nt: TGTGCCAGCAGCCAGACGGTCGGGTCCCACTATGGCTACACCTTC
CDR3aa: CASSQTVGSHYGYTF

abundance: NA
j_gene: TRBJ2-2
d_gene: TRBD1
v_gene: TRBV6-5
CDR3nt: TGTGCCAGCAGGGACCTCAGGGGGCGCACCGGGGAGCTGTTTTTT
CDR3aa: CASRDLRGRTGELFF

abundance: NA
j_gene: TRBJ2-2
d_gene: NA
v_gene: TRBV7-2
CDR3nt: TGTGCCAGCAGCCCCGCGGGGTGGGGAGCCGACACCGGGGAGCTGTTTTTT
CDR3aa: CASSPAGWGADTGELFF

abundance: NA
j_gene: TRBJ2-4
d_gene: NA
v_gene: TRBV18
CDR3nt: TGTGCCAGCTCACCACCGGAGGAGTTAGCCAAAAACATTCAGTACTTC
CDR3aa: CASSPPEELAKNIQYF

abundance: NA
j_gene: TRBJ1-1
d_gene: TRBD1
v_gene: TRBV5-1
CDR3nt: TGCGCCAGCAGCCCCCCTGGGACAGGGTGGGACGCTGAAGCTTTCTTT
CDR3aa: CASSPPGTGWDAEAFF

abundance: NA
j_gene: TRBJ1-6
d_gene: TRBD1
v_gene: TRBV30
CDR3nt: TGTGCCTGGAGTGCAGGGGGTAATTCACCCCTCCACTTT
CDR3aa: CAWSAGGNSPLHF

abundance: NA
j_gene: TRBJ1-4
d_gene: NA
v_gene: TRBV28
CDR3nt: TGTGCCAGCAGTCACCGAGGGGGAGCGACAGAAAAACTGTTTTTT
CDR3aa: CASSHRGGATEKLFF

abundance: once
j_gene: TRBJ2-7
d_gene: TRBD2
v_gene: TRBV7-9
CDR3nt: TGTGCCAGCAGCTCTCTAGCGGGAGGGCCATGGGAGCAGTACTTC
CDR3aa: CASSSLAGGPWEQYF

abundance: NA
j_gene: TRBJ1-6
d_gene: NA
v_gene: TRBV18
CDR3nt: TGTGCCAGCTCACCACTTGGCGGGGCCTATAATTCACCCCTCCACTTT
CDR3aa: CASSPLGGAYNSPLHF

abundance: NA
j_gene: TRBJ1-2
d_gene: NA
v_gene: TRBV28
CDR3nt: TGTGCCAGCAGTCCCCGGGCGAGAGAGGTTAACTATGGCTACACCTTC
CDR3aa: CASSPRAREVNYGYTF

abundance: NA
j_gene: TRBJ1-4
d_gene: NA
v_gene: TRBV7-9
CDR3nt: TGTGCCAGCAGCCGAGGTGGTGAAAAACTGTTTTTT
CDR3aa: CASSRGGEKLFF

abundance: NA
j_gene: TRBJ2-4
d_gene: NA
v_gene: TRBV5-1
CDR3nt: TGCGCCAGCAGCTTGCCCTTTGGGAATTTAGCCAAAAACATTCAGTACTTC
CDR3aa: CASSLPFGNLAKNIQYF

abundance: NA
j_gene: TRBJ2-5
d_gene: TRBD2
v_gene: TRBV5-4
CDR3nt: TGTGCCAGCGCCATAGCGGGAGGCGGAGAGACCCAGTACTTC
CDR3aa: CASAIAGGGETQYF

abundance: NA
j_gene: TRBJ1-3
d_gene: NA
v_gene: TRBV7-9
CDR3nt: TGTGCCAGCAGCCCCACCCGACAGGTCTCGGACACCATATATTTT
CDR3aa: CASSPTRQVSDTIYF